Below, 17 T cell receptor beta chains from the same sample are listed, as sequenced in a study of OX40 agonist ivuxolimab in advanced cancers. Measured with immunoSEQ multiplex PCR; TCRdb has only the in-frame clones, and not every one. This sample has more than 95,000 clones, with approximately 94% found just once. The specimen comprised CD4+ or CD8+ T cells sorted from blood, sampled in a trial of the OX40 agonist ivuxolimab. Source of these receptors: an adult with an advanced solid tumor such as melanoma, head and neck, liver or kidney cancer.

The chain recombines TRBV7-2 with TRBJ2-3, with a weak D call TRBD2 (6 bases). CDR3 length equals 15 residues. The germline V gene has CDR1 SGHTA and CDR2 FQGNSA. V lost 5 bases and J 2 bases, leaving 14 bases between the germline ends. This chain's CDR3 is CASSPSGLDTDTQYF. The DNA of the CDR3 is TGTGCCAGCAGCCCATCGGGACTCGACACAGATACGCAGTATTTT.

This chain joins TRBV27 and TRBJ2-7; tentatively, D is TRBD2 (6 bases). The CDR3 contains 13 residues. The germline V gene has CDR1 MNHEY and CDR2 SMNVEV (reference sequence). V was clipped by 6 bases and J by 3 bases, with 12 bases between them. The CDR3 sequence: CASSSLAFYEQYF. For the CDR3, the DNA is TGTGCCAGCAGCTCACTAGCCTTCTACGAGCAGTACTTC.

This sequence joins TRBV6-5 and TRBJ1-5, with D possibly matching TRBD1 (5 bases). The CDR3 contains 15 residues. Germline-derived CDR1 and CDR2 are MNHEY and SVGAGI. With 2 bases removed from V and 2 bases from J, the gap between germline ends came to 10 bases. CDR3 sequence (DNA): TGTGCCAGCAGTTACAGGGGCGAGGGCAATCAGCCCCAGCATTTT. Translating gives CASSYRGEGNQPQHF.

The V call is TRBV6-5, the J call TRBJ2-3; D possibly corresponds to TRBD2 (6 bases). The V end was cut by 5 bases, the J end by 0 bases, with 9 bases between. There are 14 residues in the CDR3. Per the germline V gene, CDR1 is MNHEY and CDR2 is SVGAGI. CDR3 bases: TGTGCCAGCAGTCAGGACTATAGCACAGATACGCAGTATTTT. It codes for CASSQDYSTDTQYF.

The V and J genes are TRBV7-2 and TRBJ2-2; TRBD2 matches at 7 bases. This CDR3 spans 16 amino acids. Germline trimming cut 8 bases from V and 2 bases from J; bases unmatched to any gene: 11. Germline CDR1 reads SGHTA; CDR2 reads FQGNSA. CDR3 region: CASRERGGGNTGELFF. The CDR3 nucleotides read TGTGCCAGCCGTGAAAGGGGCGGGGGAAACACCGGGGAGCTGTTTTTT.

The chain joins TRBV2 to TRBJ2-7, with unresolved D. This CDR3 is built from 11 residues. The V end lost 8 bases, the J end lost 6 bases, and 11 bases lay between the germline ends. Germline CDR1 is SNHLY and CDR2 is FYNNEI. This CDR3 reads CASQDLAEQYF. The CDR3 DNA is TGTGCCAGCCAGGATCTGGCCGAGCAGTACTTC.

The V call is TRBV28, the J call TRBJ1-5; D unclear. From germline, CDR1 is MDHEN and CDR2 SYDVKM. Trimming took 8 bases from V and 2 from J, leaving 13 bases between them. The CDR3 loop spans 14 amino acids. The CDR3 nucleotides read TGTGCCAGCTTAAGGGCGGTTGGCAATCAGCCCCAGCATTTT. Translation: CASLRAVGNQPQHF.

The chain has TRBV4-1 and TRBJ2-7; no reliable D call. V was pared by 0 bases and J by 2 bases, with 11 bases between. This CDR3 has 15 residues. Germline-derived CDR1 and CDR2 are MGHRA and YSYEKL. CDR3 in amino acids: CASSQDGPNTYEQYF. The CDR3 DNA follows: TGCGCCAGCAGCCAAGACGGGCCGAATACCTACGAGCAGTACTTC.

The rearrangement links TRBV7-6 to TRBJ2-5; a possible D gene is TRBD2 (6 bases). The CDR3 contains 15 residues. Germline CDR1 reads SGHVS; CDR2 reads FNYEAQ. Trimming left V 3 bases short and J 5 bases short, with 16 bases between. CDR3 nucleotide sequence: TGTGCCAGCAGCTTTGTGCGGGGCGGAGGGGAGACCCAGTACTTC. Encoded protein: CASSFVRGGGETQYF. Drawing the rest from reference TRBV7-6 and TRBJ2-5, the complete variable domain is GAGVSQSPRYKVTKRGQDVALRCDPISGHVSLYWYRQALGQGPEFLTYFNYEAQQDKSGLPNDRFSAERPEGSISTLTIQRTEQRDSAMYRCASSFVRGGGETQYFGPGTRLLVL.

V gene TRBV10-3 combines with J gene TRBJ2-7; 9 nucleotides agree with TRBD1. Germline V CDR1 and CDR2: ENHRY, SYGVKD. The V and J ends lost 5 bases and 6 bases, in that order; junction bases with no gene match: 11. This CDR3 is 15 amino acids long. CDR3 bases: TGTGCCATCAGTCCATATGGGGGACAGGGCACCGAGCAGTACTTC. Translating it yields CAISPYGGQGTEQYF.

This chain connects TRBV19 to TRBJ1-3; TRBD1 is a possible D gene (6 bases). The CDR3 consists of 14 residues. CDR1 and CDR2 (germline): LNHDA, SQIVND (reference sequence). With 8 bases removed from V and 0 bases from J, the gap between germline ends came to 11 bases. CDR3 sequence reads: CASGDKHSGNTIYF. CDR3 nucleotide sequence: TGTGCCAGTGGGGACAAACACTCTGGAAACACCATATATTTT.

V is TRBV5-5 and J is TRBJ1-2, with 7 bases aligning to TRBD1. The CDR3 extends over 15 amino acids. The J segment lost 4 bases and the V segment lost 2 bases, leaving 8 bases of the junction unmatched. Germline V gene data show CDR1 as SGHKS and CDR2 as YYEKEE (reference sequence). The CDR3 bases are TGTGCCAGCAGCTTATGGCAGGGGGGCCTCTATGGCTACACCTTC. This translates into CASSLWQGGLYGYTF. Variable domain in full (rest from reference TRBV5-5 and TRBJ1-2): DAGVTQSPTHLIKTRGQQVTLRCSPISGHKSVSWYQQVLGQGPQFIFQYYEKEERGRGNFPDRFSARQFPNYSSELNVNALLLGDSALYLCASSLWQGGLYGYTFGSGTRLTVV.

V usage is TRBV11-2 and J usage is TRBJ1-4; TRBD1 might be the D (5 bases). The CDR3 is 15 amino acids. The V gene's germline CDR1 is SGHAT and CDR2 FQNNGV. Trimming removed 5 bases from V and 0 bases from J, with 10 bases in between. Here the CDR3 DNA reads TGTGCCAGCAGCGTAGGACACGCAACTAATGAAAAACTGTTTTTT. Translating gives CASSVGHATNEKLFF. The whole variable domain, remainder taken from reference TRBV11-2 and TRBJ1-4, is EAGVAQSPRYKIIEKRQSVAFWCNPISGHATLYWYQQILGQGPKLLIQFQNNGVVDDSQLPKDRFSAERLKGVDSTLKIQPAKLEDSAVYLCASSVGHATNEKLFFGSGTQLSVL.

The J gene is TRBJ1-1, the V gene TRBV7-9; 7 bases are shared with TRBD1. The CDR3 covers 15 residues. In germline, CDR1 is SEHNR, CDR2 FQNEAQ (reference sequence). J was trimmed by 4 bases and V by 5 bases; bases with no gene match: 10. The CDR3 coding sequence is TGTGCCAGCAGCCTCCCCGCAGGGGGACGCACTGAAGCTTTCTTT. Its translation is CASSLPAGGRTEAFF.

The CDR3 DNA sequence: TGTGCCAGCAGCCCGTGGGACAGAGCAACCTACGAGCAGTACTTC. It encodes CASSPWDRATYEQYF. The chain joins TRBV5-4 to TRBJ2-7, with 7 bases fitting TRBD1. The J segment lost 2 bases and the V segment lost 4 bases, leaving 9 bases of the junction unmatched. Germline V gene data show CDR1 as SGHNT and CDR2 as YYREEE (reference sequence). CDR3 length: 15 residues.

The V call is TRBV18, the J call TRBJ1-2; 7 positions agree with TRBD1. The V segment lost 4 bases and the J segment 1 base; nucleotides outside the gene matches: 6. CDR1 is KGHSH, CDR2 LQKENI, per germline. The CDR3 runs 15 residues. CDR3 in DNA: TGTGCCAGCTCACGGGGACAGTCCCGTAACTATGGCTACACCTTC. This gives the protein CASSRGQSRNYGYTF.

The chain carries TRBV7-2 and TRBJ1-1; D is undetermined. The CDR3 is 15 residues long. Germline-derived CDR1 and CDR2 are SGHTA and FQGNSA. Trimming removed 1 base at V and 0 bases at J, with 9 bases between. In nucleotides, the CDR3 is TGTGCCAGCAGCTTAGGAGGCCAGATGAACACTGAAGCTTTCTTT. Its protein product is CASSLGGQMNTEAFF. Together with reference TRBV7-2 and TRBJ1-1, the CDR3 gives the full variable domain: GAGVSQSPSNKVTEKGKDVELRCDPISGHTALYWYRQSLGQGLEFLIYFQGNSAPDKSGLPSDRFSAERTGGSVSTLTIQRTQQEDSAVYLCASSLGGQMNTEAFFGQGTRLTVV.